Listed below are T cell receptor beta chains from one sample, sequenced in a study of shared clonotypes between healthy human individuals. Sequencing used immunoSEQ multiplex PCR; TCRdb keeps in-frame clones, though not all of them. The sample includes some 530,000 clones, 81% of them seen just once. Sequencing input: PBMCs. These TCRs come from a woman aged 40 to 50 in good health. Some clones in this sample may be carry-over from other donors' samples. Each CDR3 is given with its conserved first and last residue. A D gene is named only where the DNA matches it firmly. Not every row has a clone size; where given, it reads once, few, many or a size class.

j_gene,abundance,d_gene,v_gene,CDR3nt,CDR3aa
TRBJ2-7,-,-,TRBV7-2,TGTGCCAGCAGTCAGGGGCCCGAGCAGTACTTC,CASSQGPEQYF
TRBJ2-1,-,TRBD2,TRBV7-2,TGTGCCAGCAGCTCAGACGGAGCGGGAGGTAGATACAATGAGCAGTTCTTC,CASSSDGAGGRYNEQFF
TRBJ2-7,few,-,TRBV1,TGCACCAGCAGCCATCCCGGGACAGGGTGTCCCGAGCAGTACTTC,CTSSHPGTGCPEQYF
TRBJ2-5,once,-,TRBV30,TGTGCCTGGAGGAGAGGTGTGGAGACCCAGTACTTC,CAWRRGVETQYF
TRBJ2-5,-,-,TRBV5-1,TGCGCCAGCAGCACCCAAGAGACCCAGTACTTC,CASSTQETQYF
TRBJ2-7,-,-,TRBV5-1,TGCGCCAGCAGCTTTGGGGTCGGGGACCAGCGCTACGAGCAGTACTTC,CASSFGVGDQRYEQYF
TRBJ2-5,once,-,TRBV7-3,TGTGCCAGCAGCTTATCCGGGGTCCAAGAGACCCAGTACTTC,CASSLSGVQETQYF
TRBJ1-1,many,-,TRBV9,TGTGCCAGCAGCGTAGATGCTGGCCAGGGCACTGAAGCTTTCTTT,CASSVDAGQGTEAFF
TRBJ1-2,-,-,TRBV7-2,TGTGCCAGCAGCTTAGGAAGGACAGTCGACTATGGCTACACCTTC,CASSLGRTVDYGYTF
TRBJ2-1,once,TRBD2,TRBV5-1,TGCGCCAGCAGCATAGGACTAGCGGGAGGGCCTAGTCATGAGCAGTTCTTC,CASSIGLAGGPSHEQFF
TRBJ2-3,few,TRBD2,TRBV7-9,TGTGCCAGCGTGGATAGCGGGAGGGCCTTGGATACGCAGTATTTT,CASVDSGRALDTQYF
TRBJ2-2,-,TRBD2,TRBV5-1,TGCGCCAGCAGCTGGGGACTAGCGGGAGTCACCGGGGAGCTGTTTTTT,CASSWGLAGVTGELFF
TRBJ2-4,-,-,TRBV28,TGTGCCAGCAGTTTAGGTAGTTGGGGTGGGGAAAACATTCAGTACTTC,CASSLGSWGGENIQYF
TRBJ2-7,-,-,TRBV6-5,TGTGCCAGCAGGCGGGGCATCGAGTCCTACGAGCAGTACTTC,CASRRGIESYEQYF
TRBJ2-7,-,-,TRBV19,TGTGCCAGTAGTACGCGATATGGCGGCTACGAGCAGTACTTC,CASSTRYGGYEQYF
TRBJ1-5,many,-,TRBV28,TGTGCCAGCAGACCCCCGCGGGGGGGCGGCCAGCCCCAGCATTTT,CASRPPRGGGQPQHF
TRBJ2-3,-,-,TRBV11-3,TGTGCCAGCAGCTTAGATTTCCCGGGGAGCACAGATACGCAGTATTTT,CASSLDFPGSTDTQYF
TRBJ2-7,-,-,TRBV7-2,TGTGCCAGCAGCCTCGGAGGGGGGGCCTACGAGCAGTACTTC,CASSLGGGAYEQYF
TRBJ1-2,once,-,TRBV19,TGTGCCAGTAGTCCCGGGACGGAAACCAACTATGGCTACACCTTC,CASSPGTETNYGYTF
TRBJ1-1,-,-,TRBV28,TGTGCCAGCAGATTAGGGTTCACTGAAGCTTTCTTT,CASRLGFTEAFF
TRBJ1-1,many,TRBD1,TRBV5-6,TGTGCCAGCAGCGCCGCGACAGGGGGCAACACTGAAGCTTTCTTT,CASSAATGGNTEAFF
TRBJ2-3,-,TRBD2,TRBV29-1,TGCAGCGTCGGACTAGCGGGCACTAGCACAGATACGCAGTATTTT,CSVGLAGTSTDTQYF
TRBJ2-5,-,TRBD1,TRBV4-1,TGCGCCAGCAGCCAAGGCCCCAGGGGGCTCCGGGAGACCCAGTACTTC,CASSQGPRGLRETQYF
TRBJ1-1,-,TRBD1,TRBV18,TGTGCCAGCTCTAAACAGGGGGATGAAGCTTTCTTT,CASSKQGDEAFF
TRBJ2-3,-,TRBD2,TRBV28,TGTGCCAGCAGTTTAGACAGGGGCACAGCGGGAGGGCAGGAAGATACGCAGTATTTT,CASSLDRGTAGGQEDTQYF
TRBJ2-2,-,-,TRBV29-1,TGCAGCGTTGGGCTTGGGGAGCTGTTTTTT,CSVGLGELFF